A single sample gave rise to the 19 T cell receptor beta chains below, sequenced in a study of CD8 T cells in ankylosing spondylitis. General study points: In ankylosing spondylitis blood, a motif of roughly eight highly homologous TCR beta variants appeared characteristic.

A single record per CDR3 protein comes from TCRdb applying MiXCR to the 5' RACE reads. The table shows 700,000 to 850,000 distinct CDR3 sequences, with roughly 12% occurring only once. Which antigens these TCRs recognize remains unknown. The sample was blood, either unsorted or a sorted T cell fraction (not recorded which). Source of these receptors: a male donor with ankylosing spondylitis.

This chain links TRBV7-2 with TRBJ1-2; D remains ambiguous. The germline V and J ends were trimmed by 0 bases and 8 bases, with 16 bases remaining between them. CDR1 is SGHTA and CDR2 is FQGNSA in the germline V gene. This CDR3 has 15 amino acids. The CDR3, as DNA: TGTGCCAGCAGCTTAGCGCCTGGTACACTGGGCGGCTACACCTTC. It yields the protein CASSLAPGTLGGYTF.

This clonotype was counted a few times. The chain employs TRBV7-2 and TRBJ2-5; D may be TRBD2 (6 bases). The germline gives CDR1 SGHTA, CDR2 FQGNSA. The germline V and J ends were trimmed by 3 bases and 4 bases, with 12 bases remaining between them. The CDR3 loop spans 14 amino acids. This chain's CDR3 is CASSLAGSGETQYF. The CDR3, as DNA: TGTGCCAGCAGCTTGGCGGGTAGCGGAGAGACCCAGTACTTC.

The sample holds a few counts of this clonotype. The J gene is TRBJ2-3, the V gene TRBV6-1; a weak D match, TRBD2 (6 bases). The CDR3 extends over 13 amino acids. V shed 5 bases and J shed 8 bases, with 14 bases lying between them. Germline CDR1 and CDR2: MNHNS and SASEGT. Written as DNA, the CDR3 is TGTGCCAGCAGTCCCCTCGTGGGAGGTACGCAGTATTTT. This gives the protein CASSPLVGGTQYF.

The J gene is TRBJ1-1, the V gene TRBV4-2; 10 nucleotides match TRBD1. CDR3 length equals 14 residues. Germline CDR1 reads LGHNA; CDR2 reads YNFKEQ. Germline trimming cut 4 bases from V and 5 bases from J; bases unmatched to any gene: 4. As DNA, the CDR3 is TGTGCCAGCAGCCGCGGGACAGGGGAAACTGAAGCTTTCTTT. Translated, it gives CASSRGTGETEAFF.

This clonotype was observed many times. This chain links TRBV5-1 with TRBJ1-1, with D maybe TRBD1 (6 bases). The CDR3 is 16 amino acids. V was clipped by 4 bases and J by 5 bases, with 21 bases between them. The germline V gene has CDR1 SGHRS and CDR2 YFSETQ. The CDR3 DNA follows: TGCGCCAGCAGCCTGGAAGGGGGGGTAGGAATGACTGAAGCTTTCTTT. Its protein is CASSLEGGVGMTEAFF.

The V and J genes are TRBV28 and TRBJ2-5; tentatively, D is TRBD1 (6 bases). This CDR3 has 15 amino acids. Germline-derived CDR1 and CDR2 are MDHEN and SYDVKM. V was trimmed by 6 bases and J by 2 bases, leaving 16 bases between them. CDR3 region: CASSLKGGFQETQYF. The CDR3 DNA reads as TGTGCCAGCAGCCTCAAAGGGGGTTTTCAAGAGACCCAGTACTTC.

This clonotype was observed many times. One end of the junction is discordant with germline, which a read error may explain. The V and J genes are TRBV5-6 and TRBJ2-5; possibly TRBD2 for D (5 bases). The germline V gene encodes CDR1 SGHDT and CDR2 YYEEEE. The CDR3 has 14 residues. The CDR3 protein is CASSLGSVQETQYF. The DNA of the CDR3 is TGCGCCAGCAGCTTGGGGAGCGTCCAAGAGACCCAGTACTTC.

This clonotype has more than one count but fewer than ten. This chain uses TRBV18 with TRBJ1-2; no reliable D call. Germline V gene sequence: CDR1 KGHSH, CDR2 LQKENI. V was cut by 1 base and J by 4 bases, with 10 bases left in between. This CDR3 is built from 14 residues. The CDR3 region is CASSPLDGSYGYTF. In nucleotides, the CDR3 is TGTGCCAGCTCACCACTTGACGGAAGCTATGGCTACACCTTC.

In this sample, this clonotype turned up once. A read error is possible here, since a much larger clone lies one base away. Because the CDR3 is missing its conserved closing phenylalanine or tryptophan, this is likely a read error. The chain is built from TRBV7-2 and TRBJ1-2; no firm D call. The CDR3 is 16 amino acids. V gave up 1 base and J gave up 5 bases, with 17 bases separating them. The germline V gene encodes CDR1 SGHTA and CDR2 FQGNSA. CDR3 in amino acids: CASSLGGTETSYGYTL. CDR3 nucleotide sequence: TGTGCCAGCAGCTTAGGCGGTACAGAAACATCTTATGGCTACACCCTC.

At least ten counts were recorded for this clonotype. The chain uses TRBV5-1 and TRBJ1-5; D unclear. CDR3 length: 15 residues. The germline V and J ends were trimmed by 0 bases and 4 bases, with 11 bases remaining between them. Germline V lookup: CDR1 SGHRS, CDR2 YFSETQ. The CDR3 DNA reads as TGCGCCAGCAGCTTGGCCGGATCTCTTAATCAGCCCCAGCATTTT. This sequence encodes CASSLAGSLNQPQHF.

The genes are TRBV2 and TRBJ1-1, with D uncertain. This CDR3 contains 13 residues. Per the germline V gene, CDR1 is SNHLY and CDR2 is FYNNEI. Trimming shortened V by 5 bases and J by 4 bases, and 11 bases separated the two germline ends. The CDR3 protein is CASSLRQVTEAFF. The CDR3 DNA sequence: TGTGCCAGCAGTCTTCGGCAGGTCACTGAAGCTTTCTTT.

This clonotype was recorded at least ten times. The V call is TRBV28, the J call TRBJ1-1, with unresolved D. V was cut by 1 base and J by 4 bases, with 7 bases left in between. The germline CDR1 and CDR2 sequences are MDHEN and SYDVKM. The CDR3 extends over 13 amino acids. The CDR3 spells CASSLSRLTEAFF. In DNA, the CDR3 is TGTGCCAGCAGTTTATCAAGGCTCACTGAAGCTTTCTTT.

The chain links TRBV4-3 to TRBJ1-4; unclear D gene. Germline V gene lookup returns CDR1 LGHNA and CDR2 YSLEER. Trimming pared 5 bases from V and 5 bases from J, leaving 9 bases between. The CDR3 runs 13 residues. CDR3 loop: CASSRQSNEKLFF. CDR3 sequence (DNA): TGCGCCAGCAGCAGACAATCAAATGAAAAACTGTTTTTT.

This clonotype has just a few counts. The rearrangement links TRBV20-1 to TRBJ2-7; D possibly corresponds to TRBD1 (5 bases). This CDR3 is built from 13 residues. V lost 1 base, J lost 5 bases, and 12 bases lay in between. The V gene's germline CDR1 is DFQATT and CDR2 SNEGSKA (reference sequence). The chain's CDR3 is CSARAPTGDEQYF. As DNA, the CDR3 is TGCAGTGCTAGAGCCCCAACAGGAGACGAGCAGTACTTC.

This clonotype has only a few counts. The V gene is TRBV11-2, the J gene TRBJ1-2, with 10 positions matching TRBD1. Unmatched junction bases numbered 17, after V lost 6 bases and J lost 4 bases. Germline V gene sequence: CDR1 SGHAT, CDR2 FQNNGV. The length of the CDR3 is 18 residues. CDR3 sequence reads: CASRRPGQGKLMGYGYTF. CDR3 nucleotides: TGTGCCAGCAGGCGACCGGGACAGGGGAAGTTGATGGGCTATGGCTACACCTTC.

This clonotype occurred a few times. This chain links TRBV7-2 with TRBJ2-3; D ambiguous. V was cut by 4 bases and J by 3 bases, with 8 bases left in between. Germline CDR1 reads SGHTA; CDR2 reads FQGNSA. This CDR3 has 13 residues. The CDR3 coding sequence is TGTGCCAGCAGCTCGGAGTGGACAGATACGCAGTATTTT. It translates to CASSSEWTDTQYF.

This chain joins TRBV5-1 and TRBJ2-3; TRBD2 matches 9 bases. J gave up 3 bases and V 3 bases, and 8 bases lay outside the gene matches. The germline CDR1 and CDR2 sequences are SGHRS and YFSETQ. There are 16 residues in the CDR3. The CDR3 is CASSSQPSGATDTQYF. The CDR3 coding sequence is TGCGCCAGCAGCTCCCAGCCTAGCGGGGCTACAGATACGCAGTATTTT. Variable domain in full (rest from reference TRBV5-1 and TRBJ2-3): KAGVTQTPRYLIKTRGQQVTLSCSPISGHRSVSWYQQTPGQGLQFLFEYFSETQRNKGNFPGRFSGRQFSNSRSEMNVSTLELGDSALYLCASSSQPSGATDTQYFGPGTRLTVL.

This clonotype has more than one count but fewer than ten. This sequence joins TRBV6-1 and TRBJ1-5; no definite D call. Trimming left V 8 bases short and J 1 base short, with 12 bases between. Germline CDR1 reads MNHNS; CDR2 reads SASEGT. This CDR3 region has 14 residues. DNA for the CDR3: TGTGCCAGCGCTCGCCATGGGAGCAATCAGCCCCAGCATTTT. Translation gives CASARHGSNQPQHF.

The genes are TRBV29-1 and TRBJ2-5; D might be TRBD1 (6 bases). Germline V gives CDR1 SQVTM, CDR2 ANQGSEA. The V end lost 5 bases, the J end lost 2 bases, and 12 bases lay between the germline ends. CDR3 length equals 13 residues. CDR3 sequence reads: CSVRGWGQETQYF. The CDR3 DNA sequence: TGCAGCGTTAGGGGGTGGGGGCAAGAGACCCAGTACTTC.